Below are 6 T cell receptor beta chains sequenced from a single sample in a study of blood T cell repertoires in COVID-19. Produced via immunoSEQ multiplex PCR; TCRdb's table is partial and in-frame only. The sample lists some 74,000 clones, about 80% occurring once. Material for sequencing was peripheral blood. These receptors were taken from a human donor in a cohort sampled during active COVID-19.

This clone is a singleton in its sample. Here the CDR3 reads CASSTRGGINEKLFF. CDR3 DNA: TGTGCCAGCAGCACCAGGGGAGGGATAAATGAAAAACTGTTTTTT. This chain connects TRBV9 to TRBJ1-4; maybe TRBD1 (6 bases). The CDR3 has 15 amino acids. Trimming took off 4 bases at V and 5 bases at J, with 15 bases between the two ends. The V gene's germline CDR1 is SGDLS and CDR2 YYNGEE.

This chain uses TRBV7-6 with TRBJ2-7; no clear D. Germline loops: CDR1 SGHVS, CDR2 FNYEAQ. V was pared by 3 bases and J by 3 bases, with 9 bases between. CDR3 length: 13 amino acids. The CDR3 nucleotides read TGTGCCAGCAGCTTGGATCGAGGCTACGAGCAGTACGTC. This codes for CASSLDRGYEQYV.

CDR3 DNA: TGTGCCAGCAGCGTAGTAGGGGCGAGGGAGCAGTTCTTC. Protein: CASSVVGAREQFF. V gene TRBV9 combines with J gene TRBJ2-1, with a weak D call TRBD1 (5 bases). CDR1 SGDLS and CDR2 YYNGEE come from the germline V gene. The CDR3 extends over 13 amino acids. Trimming stripped 0 bases from V and 10 bases from J, with 11 bases between.

V is TRBV30 and J is TRBJ2-1; D is unresolved. The CDR3 has 12 residues. From germline, CDR1 is GTSNPN and CDR2 SVGIG (reference sequence). V was trimmed by 6 bases and J by 2 bases, leaving 8 bases between them. The CDR3 DNA sequence: TGTGCCTGCTCACAGACCTACAATGAGCAGTTCTTC. It codes for CACSQTYNEQFF.

The chain couples TRBV6-2 or TRBV6-3 to TRBJ2-7, with TRBD2 matching over 11 bases. This CDR3 comprises 17 residues. Germline assignment: CDR1 MNHEY and CDR2 SVGEGT. The trim removed 0 bases at V and 1 base at J, leaving 5 bases unmatched. CDR3 in DNA: TGTGCCAGCAGTTACTCGACCCCTAGCGGGGGGTCCTACGAGCAGTACTTC. Translating gives CASSYSTPSGGSYEQYF.

The gene calls are TRBV7-3 and TRBJ2-7, with 7 bases aligning to TRBD1. Germline loops: CDR1 SGHTA, CDR2 FQGTGA. This CDR3 has 13 amino acids. Trimming took 5 bases from V and 3 from J; bases not matched to a gene: 4. The CDR3: CASSRDRFYEQYF. Here the CDR3 DNA reads TGTGCCAGCAGCCGGGACAGATTCTACGAGCAGTACTTC.